The clone carrying this T cell receptor (beta chain) occurred many times. The antigen is undetermined. There are 11 residues in the CDR3. Deletions cut 5 bases from V and 7 bases from J, with 6 bases between. The sample is drawn from a study of regulatory T cells in long-lasting Graves disease. Across the whole study: More than 5 years of antithyroid drugs with positive TSH receptor antibodies defined persistent Graves' disease. Overall study findings and caveats: Persistent patients had more shared public clonotypes (approximately 2,700) than new patients (roughly 940). Persistent disease preferred TRBV28, TRBJ1-2 and TRBJ2-5.

Time point indicated: persistent/refractory GD, antithyroid drugs over 5 years with positive TRAb. The TCR library was made from RNA that had been extracted from PBMCs in TRIzol. Combining iRepertoire HTBI primers with Arm-PCR of CDR3 regions, the authors built TCR beta libraries. In the authors' methods: Across all samples, about 62 TRBV segments and 15 or so TRBJ segments were identified. One entry per CDR3 protein, called by TCRdb with MiXCR from the multiplex PCR reads. It is TCRdb's table, rather than the study itself, that gives the V and J calls and clone size. The sample lists fewer than 450,000 distinct CDR3 sequences; around 24% were seen once.

The TCR sequence derives from a female donor with Graves disease. This specimen consisted of peripheral blood mononuclear cells (PBMCs), obtained when the disease was refractory, from a patient treated with antithyroid drugs. This chain uses TRBV12-3 or TRBV12-4 with TRBJ2-1; D is ambiguous. The CDR3 nucleotides read TGTGCCAGCAGTCAGAGTAATGAGCAGTTCTTC. This encodes CASSQSNEQFF.